One sample yielded the 10 T cell receptor beta chains listed below, sequenced in a study of T cell changes during pregnancy in multiple sclerosis. Using immunoSEQ multiplex PCR, the repertoire was profiled, and TCRdb retains in-frame clones only, with some absent. The repertoire consists of 52,000 or so clones, with around nine tenths occurring once and the leading ten covering 0.2% to 0.3%. The sample consisted of CD4+ T cells from peripheral blood mononuclear cells, taken in the second trimester of pregnancy. Every receptor here comes from a female donor with multiple sclerosis, enrolled in a pregnancy study.

This clone came up once. J is TRBJ1-1 and V is TRBV2, with D possibly matching TRBD1 (5 bases). The CDR3 loop spans 12 amino acids. Looked up from germline, CDR1 is SNHLY and CDR2 is FYNNEI. V dropped 8 bases and J dropped 1 base, with 8 bases sitting between them. In DNA form, the CDR3 reads TGTGCCAGCGGTACAGGGAACACTGAAGCTTTCTTT. Protein product: CASGTGNTEAFF. The full variable domain, with the rest looked up from reference TRBV2 and TRBJ1-1, is EPEVTQTPSHQVTQMGQEVILRCVPISNHLYFYWYRQILGQKVEFLVSFYNNEISEKSEIFDDQFSVERPDGSNFTLKIRSTKLEDSAMYFCASGTGNTEAFFGQGTRLTVV.

V is TRBV5-5 and J is TRBJ1-1, with 7 bases aligning to TRBD1. Trimming cost V 0 bases and J 0 bases; bases outside gene matches: 5. Germline V gene data show CDR1 as SGHKS and CDR2 as YYEKEE (reference sequence). The CDR3 contains 16 residues. The CDR3 loop is CASSLAWTGMNTEAFF. DNA of the CDR3: TGTGCCAGCAGCTTGGCATGGACAGGTATGAACACTGAAGCTTTCTTT.

The chain uses TRBV19 and TRBJ2-7, with 8 positions matching TRBD2. V dropped 3 bases and J dropped 3; count of bases not matched to a gene: 4. The germline V gene has CDR1 LNHDA and CDR2 SQIVND (reference sequence). The CDR3 sequence is 14 residues long. CDR3 in DNA: TGTGCCAGTAGTATTGTCGCGGGAGGCTACGAGCAGTACTTC. Translating gives CASSIVAGGYEQYF.

This clone has a single count. The genes are TRBV6-1 and TRBJ2-1; D is unclear. The V and J ends lost 4 bases and 5 bases respectively, with 9 bases between them. Germline V CDR1 and CDR2: MNHNS, SASEGT. The CDR3 is made up of 13 amino acids. The CDR3 DNA reads as TGTGCCAGCAGTGGGCAGTTCAACAATGAGCAGTTCTTC. It translates to CASSGQFNNEQFF.

The CDR3 spells CASSDRTDSHNEQFF. The CDR3 DNA is TGTGCCAGCAGCGATAGGACAGACTCTCACAATGAGCAGTTCTTC. This rearrangement joins TRBV5-4 to TRBJ2-1; perhaps TRBD1 as D (6 bases). In germline, CDR1 is SGHNT, CDR2 YYREEE (reference sequence). This CDR3 is built from 15 residues. Deletions cut 4 bases from V and 5 bases from J, with 16 bases between.

J is TRBJ1-1 and V is TRBV7-9, with 8 bases lining up with TRBD1. Looked up from germline, CDR1 is SEHNR and CDR2 is FQNEAQ (reference sequence). V shed 5 bases and J 3 bases; nucleotides not matched to a gene: 14. The CDR3 covers 17 residues. CDR3 sequence (DNA): TGTGCCAGCAGCCTCGGACAGGGCCGGAGTACGGACACTGAAGCTTTCTTT. It specifies CASSLGQGRSTDTEAFF.

The CDR3 spells CASSYQDYGYTF. In nucleotides, the CDR3 is TGTGCCAGCAGTTATCAGGACTATGGCTACACCTTC. The chain uses TRBV5-4 and TRBJ1-2; D gene uncertain. Germline CDR1 SGHNT, CDR2 YYREEE (reference sequence). This CDR3 has 12 amino acids. V was trimmed by 5 bases and J by 3 bases, leaving 8 bases between them. Using reference TRBV5-4 and TRBJ1-2 for the parts outside the CDR3, the full variable domain is ETGVTQSPTHLIKTRGQQVTLRCSSQSGHNTVSWYQQALGQGPQFIFQYYREEENGRGNFPPRFSGLQFPNYSSELNVNALELDDSALYLCASSYQDYGYTFGSGTRLTVV.

The rearrangement joins TRBV10-3 to TRBJ1-2, with D perhaps matching TRBD1 (5 bases). Trimming pared 10 bases from V and 4 bases from J, leaving 16 bases between. CDR3 size: 13 residues. The germline CDR1 and CDR2 sequences are ENHRY and SYGVKD. The CDR3 bases are TGTGCCACCCTCGACAGTCCTCCCTATGGCTACACCTTC. Translation: CATLDSPPYGYTF.

The chain couples TRBV27 to TRBJ2-6, with D maybe TRBD1 (5 bases). Germline lookup yields CDR1 MNHEY and CDR2 SMNVEV (reference sequence). The CDR3 covers 18 residues. Trimming left V 3 bases short and J 1 base short, with 16 bases between. CDR3 amino acids: CASSFRGPGSSGANVLTF. DNA for the CDR3: TGTGCCAGCAGTTTTAGGGGTCCGGGCAGTTCTGGGGCCAACGTCCTGACTTTC.

The chain carries TRBV12-5 and TRBJ1-3, with 11 bases fitting TRBD1. With V trimmed by 1 base and J by 0 bases, 8 bases remained unmatched. This CDR3 has 19 amino acids. Germline V CDR1 and CDR2: LGHNT, FRNRAP. The DNA of the CDR3 is TGTGCTAGTGGTTTGGCCGGACAGGGGGCCCCTTACTCTGGAAACACCATATATTTT. It yields the protein CASGLAGQGAPYSGNTIYF. Combining the CDR3 with reference TRBV12-5 and TRBJ1-3 gives the whole variable domain DARVTQTPRHKVTEMGQEVTMRCQPILGHNTVFWYRQTMMQGLELLAYFRNRAPLDDSGMPKDRFSAEMPDATLATLKIQPSEPRDSAVYFCASGLAGQGAPYSGNTIYFGEGSWLTVV.